These 11 T cell receptor beta chains originate from one sample sequenced in a study of T cell responses to AZD1222 COVID-19 vaccine. TCRdb's copy holds only in-frame clones and misses some; the assay was immunoSEQ multiplex PCR. The sample records around 100,000 clones, 80% to 90% being singletons. The specimen was peripheral blood, collected on day 0 of AZD1222 vaccination. These receptors came from an adult in good health.

This clone showed up just once. CDR3 amino acids: CASSPSGREQFF. The CDR3 nucleotides are TGTGCCAGCAGCCCTAGCGGCCGGGAGCAGTTCTTC. The rearrangement uses TRBV9 and TRBJ2-1; 7 bases match TRBD2. This CDR3 region has 12 residues. V dropped 4 bases and J dropped 10; count of bases not matched to a gene: 5. Germline V gene data show CDR1 as SGDLS and CDR2 as YYNGEE.

The table lists this clone with a count of one. V usage is TRBV7-2 and J usage is TRBJ1-5; D call uncertain. From germline, CDR1 is SGHTA and CDR2 FQGNSA. This CDR3 contains 12 residues. The V gene lost 4 bases and the J gene lost 10 bases, with 11 bases spanning the gap. The CDR3 region is CASSSNGEPQHF. As DNA, the CDR3 is TGTGCCAGCAGCTCGAACGGCGAACCCCAGCATTTT.

The table lists this clone with a count of one. The chain employs TRBV2 and TRBJ1-6; D possibly corresponds to TRBD1 (5 bases). The CDR3 runs 14 residues. The germline V and J ends were trimmed by 10 bases and 1 base, with 11 bases remaining between them. Germline CDR1 SNHLY, CDR2 FYNNEI. The CDR3 is CATSRGSYNSPLHF. CDR3 nucleotides: TGTGCCACCTCACGGGGGTCCTATAATTCACCCCTCCACTTT.

The gene calls are TRBV24-1 and TRBJ1-5; 11 bases line up with TRBD1. V lost 2 bases and J lost 3; bases outside the gene matches: 2. Per the germline V gene, CDR1 is KGHDR and CDR2 is SFDVKD. The length of the CDR3 is 16 residues. The CDR3 DNA follows: TGTGCCACCAGTGATTGGACAGGGGGCTTCAATCAGCCCCAGCATTTT. Translating it yields CATSDWTGGFNQPQHF.

The chain employs TRBV7-2 and TRBJ1-1; unclear D gene. This CDR3 is built from 14 residues. V gave up 5 bases and J gave up 5 bases, with 15 bases separating them. Germline V gene lookup returns CDR1 SGHTA and CDR2 FQGNSA. CDR3 sequence reads: CASSRSGLWTEAFF. As DNA, the CDR3 is TGTGCCAGCAGCCGCTCTGGGTTGTGGACTGAAGCTTTCTTT.

This clone was seen a single time. The gene calls are TRBV27 and TRBJ2-3; TRBD2 matches 11 bases. V lost 3 bases, J lost 2 bases, and 4 bases stayed unmatched. The germline V gene has CDR1 MNHEY and CDR2 SMNVEV (reference sequence). The CDR3 has 16 residues. The CDR3 nucleotides read TGTGCCAGCAGTTTGACTAGCGGGGCCATCACAGATACGCAGTATTTT. This translates into CASSLTSGAITDTQYF.

This sequence joins TRBV24-1 and TRBJ2-7, with unresolved D. Germline lookup yields CDR1 KGHDR and CDR2 SFDVKD. V was shortened by 1 base and J by 7 bases, with 4 bases between the two germline ends. The CDR3 runs to 11 residues. The CDR3 DNA reads TGTGCCACCAGTGATTTAAAGGAGCAGTACTTC. It specifies CATSDLKEQYF.

This rearrangement joins TRBV6-5 to TRBJ2-2; D not certain. The CDR3 consists of 14 residues. V lost 6 bases and J 0 bases, leaving 8 bases between the germline ends. The germline V gene has CDR1 MNHEY and CDR2 SVGAGI. CDR3 sequence: CASSRTSNTGELFF. The CDR3 nucleotides are TGTGCCAGCAGCAGGACGTCGAACACCGGGGAGCTGTTTTTT.

V gene TRBV10-3 combines with J gene TRBJ1-3; D perhaps matches TRBD1 (6 bases). CDR1 and CDR2 (germline): ENHRY, SYGVKD. V lost 10 bases to trimming and J lost 0 bases, with 13 bases between them. The CDR3 runs to 14 residues. The CDR3 DNA reads TGTGCCAGTCGGGACATCCGCTCTGGAAACACCATATATTTT. Protein product: CASRDIRSGNTIYF.

V and J are TRBV5-1 and TRBJ2-1; 8 nucleotides line up with TRBD1. Germline V CDR1 and CDR2: SGHRS, YFSETQ. CDR3 length equals 15 residues. J lost 4 bases, V lost 3 bases, and 6 bases had no gene match. CDR3 amino acids: CASSSGGTGYNEQFF. Written as DNA, the CDR3 is TGCGCCAGCAGCTCCGGAGGGACAGGATACAATGAGCAGTTCTTC.

The chain combines TRBV10-3 with TRBJ1-4, with D maybe TRBD1 (5 bases). V gave up 6 bases and J gave up 5 bases, with 13 bases separating them. The CDR3 covers 14 residues. CDR1 ENHRY and CDR2 SYGVKD come from the germline V gene. CDR3 sequence: CAIREGEINEKLFF. The CDR3 DNA is TGTGCCATCAGGGAAGGGGAAATAAATGAAAAACTGTTTTTT.